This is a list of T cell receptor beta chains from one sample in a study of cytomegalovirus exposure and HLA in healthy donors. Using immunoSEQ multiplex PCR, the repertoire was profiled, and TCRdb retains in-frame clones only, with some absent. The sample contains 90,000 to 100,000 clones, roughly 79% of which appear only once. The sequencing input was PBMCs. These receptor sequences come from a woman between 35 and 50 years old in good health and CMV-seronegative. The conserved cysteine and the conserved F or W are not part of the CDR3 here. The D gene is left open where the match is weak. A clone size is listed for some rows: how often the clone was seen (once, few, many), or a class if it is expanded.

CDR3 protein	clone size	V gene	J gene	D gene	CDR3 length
ASSAPIRGGASDTQY	NA	TRBV7-3	TRBJ2-3	NA	15
ASSAVGGAEQF	NA	TRBV25-1	TRBJ2-1	NA	11
ASSTHPGQGFSGANVLT	NA	TRBV5-1	TRBJ2-6	TRBD1	17
ASSGNRQGGYYEQY	NA	TRBV10-1	TRBJ2-7	NA	14
ASSEDSGYT	NA	TRBV25-1	TRBJ1-2	NA	9
ASSSQGPQETQY	NA	TRBV28	TRBJ2-5	NA	12
ASSVGQGATLYGYT	NA	TRBV9	TRBJ1-2	TRBD1	14
ASSVSSTSDQPQH	NA	TRBV2	TRBJ1-5	NA	13
ASSEGLGGRAF	NA	TRBV5-4	TRBJ1-1	NA	11
ASSPATELDGYT	NA	TRBV9	TRBJ1-2	NA	12
ASSDDRNTEAF	NA	TRBV18	TRBJ1-1	NA	11
ASSLERGISEQY	NA	TRBV7-9	TRBJ2-7	NA	12
ASNGQAPNSPLH	NA	TRBV19	TRBJ1-6	TRBD1	12
SSSLQGGGYT	NA	TRBV7-9	TRBJ1-2	NA	10
ASSSRRTGHNSPLH	NA	TRBV13	TRBJ1-6	TRBD1	14
ASSLVPESYEQY	NA	TRBV5-4	TRBJ2-7	NA	12
ASSHSAGNEQF	NA	TRBV7-3	TRBJ2-1	NA	11
AWSLQANSPLH	NA	TRBV30	TRBJ1-6	NA	11
ASSPVGGVKNIQY	NA	TRBV7-2	TRBJ2-4	NA	13
ASRHGDRGGEKLF	NA	TRBV28	TRBJ1-4	NA	13
ASSLVGVGAREKLF	NA	TRBV7-2	TRBJ1-4	NA	14
ASSLAGVGTEAF	once	TRBV7-6	TRBJ1-1	NA	12
ASRGQYNEQF	NA	TRBV27	TRBJ2-1	NA	10
ASSRSSRGTQDYNSPLH	few	TRBV4-1	TRBJ1-6	NA	17
SARTGGEDGYT	NA	TRBV29-1	TRBJ1-2	TRBD1	11
ASSLLGSGAYNEQF	NA	TRBV7-9	TRBJ2-1	TRBD2	14
ASSQEPGLAAEQF	NA	TRBV4-1	TRBJ2-1	TRBD2	13
ASSVDPRGNQPQH	NA	TRBV9	TRBJ1-5	NA	13
SAPDGYT	NA	TRBV20-1	TRBJ1-2	NA	7
ASSFLLRLAGGRGTGELF	NA	TRBV7-6	TRBJ2-2	TRBD2	18
ASSGRQANRYNEQF	once	TRBV6-1	TRBJ2-1	NA	14
ASSPEQGFTYEQY	once	TRBV27	TRBJ2-7	TRBD1	13
ASSLPGQTMGQF	NA	TRBV2	TRBJ2-1	TRBD1	12
ASSIWQQPQH	NA	TRBV19	TRBJ1-5	NA	10
ASSEPGDRELSEAF	NA	TRBV2	TRBJ1-1	TRBD1	14
ASSPGVQLTKNIQY	NA	TRBV2	TRBJ2-4	NA	14
ASSLAGGAAEAF	NA	TRBV27	TRBJ1-1	TRBD1	12
ACLQGRDTEAF	once	TRBV30	TRBJ1-1	NA	11
ASSPQGAGANVLT	few	TRBV6-5	TRBJ2-6	TRBD1	13
ASSKGQGVVGYT	few	TRBV19	TRBJ1-2	TRBD1	12
ASGGKGGNTEAF	NA	TRBV12-5	TRBJ1-1	NA	12
ASSADRGYGYT	NA	TRBV6-6	TRBJ1-2	TRBD1	11
ASTQPGTVSDEQF	NA	TRBV25-1	TRBJ2-1	TRBD1	13
ASSLEGGLAGASGTQY	once	TRBV5-1	TRBJ2-5	TRBD2	16
AIREGGRTGGHEQY	NA	TRBV10-3	TRBJ2-7	TRBD1	14
ASSRVGQGKETQY	NA	TRBV5-1	TRBJ2-5	TRBD1	13
ASSFPGYEQY	NA	TRBV7-6	TRBJ2-7	NA	10
ASKTGTGSPLH	NA	TRBV28	TRBJ1-6	TRBD1	11
ATEWSYGYT	NA	TRBV6-5	TRBJ1-2	NA	9
ASSGVNTEAF	NA	TRBV7-9	TRBJ1-1	NA	10
ASSPGGANEKLF	few	TRBV19	TRBJ1-4	NA	12
ASSDRPHYEQY	NA	TRBV2	TRBJ2-7	NA	11
ASSPILAGSRTDTQY	NA	TRBV5-1	TRBJ2-3	TRBD2	15
ATRGSSRWLNTEAF	NA	TRBV19	TRBJ1-1	NA	14
ASSEGQALAKNIQY	NA	TRBV2	TRBJ2-4	NA	14
ASSIDAGGARNEQF	NA	TRBV19	TRBJ2-1	TRBD1	14
ASSRGYGTSGTGELF	NA	TRBV4-2	TRBJ2-2	TRBD2	15
ASSLPGGRGLGTQY	NA	TRBV7-7	TRBJ2-5	NA	14
ASSLNRRDTQY	NA	TRBV7-9	TRBJ2-3	NA	11